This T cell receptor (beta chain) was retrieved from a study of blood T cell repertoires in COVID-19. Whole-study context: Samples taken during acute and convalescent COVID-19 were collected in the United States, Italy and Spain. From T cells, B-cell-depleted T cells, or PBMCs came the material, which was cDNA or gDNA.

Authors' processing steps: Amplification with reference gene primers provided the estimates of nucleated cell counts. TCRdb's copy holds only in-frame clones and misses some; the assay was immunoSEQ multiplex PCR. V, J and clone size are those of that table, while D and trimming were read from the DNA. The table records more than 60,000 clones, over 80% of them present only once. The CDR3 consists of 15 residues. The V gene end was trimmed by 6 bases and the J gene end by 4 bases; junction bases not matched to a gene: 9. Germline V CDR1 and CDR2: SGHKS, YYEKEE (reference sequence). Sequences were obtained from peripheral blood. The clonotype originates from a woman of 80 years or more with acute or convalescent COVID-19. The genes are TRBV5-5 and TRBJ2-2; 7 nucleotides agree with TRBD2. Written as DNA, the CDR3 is TGTGCCAGCACCCGGGGGGTAGCCGGCACCGGGGAGCTGTTTTTT. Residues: CASTRGVAGTGELFF.